These T cell receptor beta chains were read from a single sample in a study of cytomegalovirus exposure and HLA in healthy donors. Sequenced by immunoSEQ multiplex PCR; TCRdb stores in-frame clones only, minus some. The table includes 130,000 or so clones, roughly nine tenths detected once. The specimen was PBMCs. The receptor source for this set is a woman younger than 35 in good health and CMV-seronegative. CDR3s include the opening cysteine and the closing phenylalanine or tryptophan. The order of the fields is V gene, clone size, D gene, J gene, CDR3 DNA, CDR3 protein. A D gene is named only where the DNA matches it firmly. Clone sizes are given selectively: once, few, many, or a class where the clone is expanded.

TRBV15	-	TRBD1	TRBJ1-4	TGTGCCACCAGCAGCAACAGGGGGCGATATGAAAAACTGTTTTTT	CATSSNRGRYEKLFF
TRBV2	-	TRBD1	TRBJ1-3	TGTGCCAGGGGGACAGGCCCCGGAAACACCATATATTTT	CARGTGPGNTIYF
TRBV27	-	-	TRBJ1-2	TGTGCCAGCAGTAACTCGGGGGTGTGGGCCGATGGCTACACCTTC	CASSNSGVWADGYTF
TRBV7-2	-	-	TRBJ2-5	TGTGCCAGCAGCTCGCGCTACCAAGAGACCCAGTACTTC	CASSSRYQETQYF
TRBV7-9	-	-	TRBJ1-5	TGTGCCAGCAGCTCGGACAGCTATCAGCCCCAGCATTTT	CASSSDSYQPQHF
TRBV5-1	-	-	TRBJ1-1	TGCGCCAGCAGCTTGGTAGAACAGGGAGTCACTGAAGCTTTCTTT	CASSLVEQGVTEAFF
TRBV5-6	-	-	TRBJ2-7	TGTGCCAGCAGCTTGGGACAGCCCCCTACCGAGCAGTACTTC	CASSLGQPPTEQYF
TRBV4-1	few	-	TRBJ1-2	TGCGCCAGCAGTCCGAGACAGGACCTATCAGGCTACACCTTC	CASSPRQDLSGYTF
TRBV28	-	TRBD1	TRBJ2-7	TGTGCCAGCAGTTTGGTGGGACAGGTTTACGAGCAGTACTTC	CASSLVGQVYEQYF
TRBV10-1	-	-	TRBJ2-5	TGCGCCAGCAGTGAGTCAGGGGTAGAGACCCAGTACTTC	CASSESGVETQYF
TRBV9	-	TRBD1	TRBJ2-5	TGTGCCAGCAGCGACTACAGGGGCCCACAATCCCCCGAGACCCAGTACTTC	CASSDYRGPQSPETQYF
TRBV4-1	-	-	TRBJ1-5	TGCGCCAGCAGCCAAGATGGGCAGATGAATCAGCCCCAGCATTTT	CASSQDGQMNQPQHF
TRBV5-1	-	-	TRBJ1-2	TGCGCCAGCAGCCCGCTTCCCGGGGACTATGGCTACACCTTC	CASSPLPGDYGYTF
TRBV2	-	TRBD1	TRBJ1-5	TGTGCCAGCAGTCGGGTCGCAGGGGGTCAGCCCCAGCATTTT	CASSRVAGGQPQHF
TRBV2	-	TRBD1	TRBJ2-7	TGTGCCAGCAGGGGGTACGGACAGGGCGAGCAGTACTTC	CASRGYGQGEQYF
TRBV29-1	-	TRBD1	TRBJ1-1	TGCAGCGTTCTTCAGGGGGACACTGAAGCTTTCTTT	CSVLQGDTEAFF
TRBV25-1	-	TRBD1	TRBJ1-4	TGTGCCAGCAGTGAACCCGGGACAGGGGCTGAAAAACTGTTTTTT	CASSEPGTGAEKLFF
TRBV19	-	-	TRBJ1-5	TGTGCCAGTAGTATGAGTGGGGCGCAGGGGCCCCAGCATTTT	CASSMSGAQGPQHF
TRBV6-6	-	-	TRBJ1-4	TGTGCCAGCAGTTACATATCGCCCGACAAGAGAAAACTGTTTTTT	CASSYISPDKRKLFF
TRBV27	-	TRBD1	TRBJ2-7	TGTGCCAGCAGTTTGGGCACCGGGACAGTAACCTACGAGCAGTACTTC	CASSLGTGTVTYEQYF
TRBV21-1	-	-	TRBJ2-5	TGTGCCAGCAGCAAAGCAGCGGGCCCGGGGGAGACCCAGTACTTC	CASSKAAGPGETQYF
TRBV18	once	TRBD2	TRBJ2-1	TGTGCCAGCTCACCAGTGCGTCTCGCGGGGGGCTACAATGAGCAGTTCTTC	CASSPVRLAGGYNEQFF
TRBV6-1	-	TRBD1	TRBJ1-6	TGTGCCAGCAGTGGCCTAGGACAGGGACCTTCACCCCTCCACTTT	CASSGLGQGPSPLHF
TRBV14	-	-	TRBJ2-7	TGTGCCAGCAGCCAGGAACCGTGGGAGTTCTACGAGCAGTACTTC	CASSQEPWEFYEQYF
TRBV2	-	-	TRBJ1-2	TGTGCCAGCAAGTCTTTTAACCTCCGATTAGCGGGCGGCTACACCTTC	CASKSFNLRLAGGYTF
TRBV5-1	-	-	TRBJ1-4	TGCGCCAGCAGCCAATCCAGGGGTAGAGAAAAACTGTTTTTT	CASSQSRGREKLFF